This TCR beta chain was sequenced in a study of blood T cell repertoires in COVID-19. Assay: immunoSEQ multiplex PCR; the TCRdb copy retains only in-frame clones and omits some. In the table there are 200,000 or so clones, 70% to 90% of which are singletons. CDR1 MGHRA and CDR2 YSYEKL come from the germline V gene. V was shortened by 3 bases and J by 0 bases, with 12 bases between the two germline ends. The CDR3 spans 16 residues. The chain uses TRBV4-1 and TRBJ1-5, with a possible D match to TRBD1 (5 bases). This TCR was recovered from a middle-aged woman who had recovered from COVID-19. What was sequenced was peripheral blood. The CDR3, as DNA: TGCGCCAGCAGCCAGTACCAGACAGATAGCAATCAGCCCCAGCATTTT. Amino acid sequence: CASSQYQTDSNQPQHF.